A selection of T cell receptor beta chains follows, all from one sample in a study of T cell changes during pregnancy in multiple sclerosis. Assay: immunoSEQ multiplex PCR; the TCRdb copy retains only in-frame clones and omits some. Of roughly 40,000 clones listed, 80% to 95% are singletons. Specimen: CD4+ T cells from peripheral blood mononuclear cells, collected in the third trimester of pregnancy. The receptors shown here come from a female donor with multiple sclerosis, enrolled in a pregnancy study. Each CDR3 is given with its conserved first and last residue. The order of the fields is clone size, D gene, CDR3 length, J gene, V gene, CDR3 DNA, CDR3 protein. A D gene is named only where the DNA matches it firmly. Part of the rows lack a size; the others show once, few, many or a class for expanded clones.

clone_size: -
d_call: TRBD1
cdr3_length: 15
j_call: TRBJ2-7
v_call: TRBV19
cdr3_nt: TGTGCCAGTAGTGCTAACAGGGGGCTTTTCTACGAGCAGTACTTC
cdr3_aa: CASSANRGLFYEQYF

clone_size: few
d_call: TRBD2
cdr3_length: 17
j_call: TRBJ2-2
v_call: TRBV5-1
cdr3_nt: TGCGCCAGCAGCCCCGGACTAGCGGGAGCGGGGTCCGGGGAGCTGTTTTTT
cdr3_aa: CASSPGLAGAGSGELFF

clone_size: once
d_call: -
cdr3_length: 12
j_call: TRBJ2-7
v_call: TRBV11-2
cdr3_nt: TGTGCCAGCAGCTTAGCTCGTAACGAGCAGTACTTC
cdr3_aa: CASSLARNEQYF

clone_size: -
d_call: -
cdr3_length: 11
j_call: TRBJ2-7
v_call: TRBV5-1
cdr3_nt: TGCGCCAGCACACTGAGCGGGGAGCAGTACTTC
cdr3_aa: CASTLSGEQYF

clone_size: -
d_call: -
cdr3_length: 14
j_call: TRBJ2-2
v_call: TRBV5-1
cdr3_nt: TGCGCCAGCAGCGTTGGATGGGGAGGCGGGGAGCTGTTTTTT
cdr3_aa: CASSVGWGGGELFF

clone_size: -
d_call: TRBD1
cdr3_length: 16
j_call: TRBJ1-1
v_call: TRBV19
cdr3_nt: TGTGCCAGTAGTGAAGCCCGCAGGGGGTGGGGTACTGAAGCTTTCTTT
cdr3_aa: CASSEARRGWGTEAFF

clone_size: -
d_call: -
cdr3_length: 16
j_call: TRBJ2-7
v_call: TRBV19
cdr3_nt: TGTGCCAGTAGTATAAGGCGGCAGGGGAGCTCCTACGAGCAGTACTTC
cdr3_aa: CASSIRRQGSSYEQYF

clone_size: -
d_call: TRBD1
cdr3_length: 14
j_call: TRBJ1-5
v_call: TRBV28
cdr3_nt: TGTGCCAGCAGACAGGGGGCAGGTAATCAGCCCCAGCATTTT
cdr3_aa: CASRQGAGNQPQHF

clone_size: -
d_call: TRBD1
cdr3_length: 14
j_call: TRBJ1-2
v_call: TRBV5-1
cdr3_nt: TGCGCCAGCAGCTCGGACAGGGGAGCGGGCGGCTACACCTTC
cdr3_aa: CASSSDRGAGGYTF

clone_size: -
d_call: -
cdr3_length: 11
j_call: TRBJ2-1
v_call: TRBV7-2
cdr3_nt: TGTGCCAGCAGCTTACTCAATGAGCAGTTCTTC
cdr3_aa: CASSLLNEQFF

clone_size: -
d_call: -
cdr3_length: 16
j_call: TRBJ2-5
v_call: TRBV5-8
cdr3_nt: TGTGCCAGCAAAATTAGTAGGGGACTTGCACAAGAGACCCAGTACTTC
cdr3_aa: CASKISRGLAQETQYF

clone_size: -
d_call: -
cdr3_length: 19
j_call: TRBJ2-3
v_call: TRBV9
cdr3_nt: TGTGCCAGCAGCGTAGAGAGTGAAGGGTGGGCCTTAACTAGAGATACGCAGTATTTT
cdr3_aa: CASSVESEGWALTRDTQYF

clone_size: -
d_call: TRBD2
cdr3_length: 17
j_call: TRBJ2-5
v_call: TRBV2
cdr3_nt: TGTGCCAGCAGGATGGGACTAGCGGGAGGGCCCGGGGAGACCCAGTACTTC
cdr3_aa: CASRMGLAGGPGETQYF

clone_size: -
d_call: -
cdr3_length: 11
j_call: TRBJ1-2
v_call: TRBV28
cdr3_nt: TGTGCCAGCAGACTCATTGATGGCTACACCTTC
cdr3_aa: CASRLIDGYTF

clone_size: -
d_call: TRBD2
cdr3_length: 16
j_call: TRBJ2-1
v_call: TRBV11-1
cdr3_nt: TGTGCCAGCAGCTTCGTAGGCGGGAGTGGGTACAATGAGCAGTTCTTC
cdr3_aa: CASSFVGGSGYNEQFF

clone_size: -
d_call: TRBD1
cdr3_length: 14
j_call: TRBJ2-7
v_call: TRBV4-1
cdr3_nt: TGCGCCAGCAGCCAAGGACAGGGCCCCGACGAGCAGTACTTC
cdr3_aa: CASSQGQGPDEQYF

clone_size: -
d_call: -
cdr3_length: 12
j_call: TRBJ2-5
v_call: TRBV5-1
cdr3_nt: TGCGCCAGCCGTCAGGGGTTAGAGACCCAGTACTTC
cdr3_aa: CASRQGLETQYF

clone_size: -
d_call: -
cdr3_length: 13
j_call: TRBJ2-7
v_call: TRBV30
cdr3_nt: TGTGCCTGGGCGATAGGAGGGGCGTACGAGCAGTACTTC
cdr3_aa: CAWAIGGAYEQYF

clone_size: -
d_call: -
cdr3_length: 13
j_call: TRBJ2-1
v_call: TRBV6-1
cdr3_nt: TGTGCCAGCAGCCTCGAAGAGTTCGCTGAGCAGTTCTTC
cdr3_aa: CASSLEEFAEQFF

clone_size: -
d_call: TRBD1
cdr3_length: 13
j_call: TRBJ2-5
v_call: TRBV5-1
cdr3_nt: TGCGCCAGCAGCCTTACAGGGGGCGCAGGACAGTACTTC
cdr3_aa: CASSLTGGAGQYF